What follows is one T cell receptor (beta chain) and its context. Its target is not known. The entry originates in a study of a mutant IDH1 vaccine in newly diagnosed glioma. Described time point: week 23, last vaccination. A single vaccine dose contained 300 ug of mutant IDH1 20-mer peptide, and topical imiquimod was used with it. Here immunoSEQ multiplex PCR was the method, and the copy in TCRdb shows in-frame clones only, minus some. The data show some 28,000 clones, roughly 85% seen once. Trimming at V came to 4 bases and at J to 4 bases, leaving 3 bases not matched to a gene. This CDR3 is 13 amino acids long. The V gene's germline CDR1 is WSHSY and CDR2 SAAADI.

The chain joins TRBV10-2 to TRBJ1-1, with 7 bases that match TRBD1. This sequence originates from a woman aged 25-40 years with glioma. Source: PBMCs, taken from a glioma patient whose treatment included an IDH1 peptide vaccine. CDR3 in amino acids: CASSGQGGTEAFF. The CDR3 nucleotides are TGCGCCAGCAGTGGGCAGGGGGGCACTGAAGCTTTCTTT.